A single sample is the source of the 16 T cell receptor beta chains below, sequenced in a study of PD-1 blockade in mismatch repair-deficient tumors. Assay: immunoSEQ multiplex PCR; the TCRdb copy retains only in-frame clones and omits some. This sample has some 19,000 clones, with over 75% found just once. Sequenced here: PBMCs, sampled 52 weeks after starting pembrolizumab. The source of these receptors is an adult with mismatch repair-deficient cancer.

The CDR3 coding sequence is TGTGCCAGCAGTACCAACAGGAACTATGGCTACACCTTC. Its translation: CASSTNRNYGYTF. The chain links TRBV28 to TRBJ1-2, with D tentatively TRBD1 (5 bases). The germline V gene encodes CDR1 MDHEN and CDR2 SYDVKM. The CDR3 consists of 13 residues. Trimming left V 5 bases short and J 2 bases short, with 9 bases between.

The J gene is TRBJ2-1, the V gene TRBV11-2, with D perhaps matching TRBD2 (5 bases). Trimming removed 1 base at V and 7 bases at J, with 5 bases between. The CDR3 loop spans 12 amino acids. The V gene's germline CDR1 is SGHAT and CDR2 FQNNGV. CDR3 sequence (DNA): TGTGCCAGCAGCTTAGCGGGAAATGAGCAGTTCTTC. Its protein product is CASSLAGNEQFF.

The CDR3 region has the DNA TGTGCCAGCAGTTTCCGGGTCAGGGGAAAGAATTCGGATGGCTACACCTTC. This sequence encodes CASSFRVRGKNSDGYTF. This chain joins TRBV28 and TRBJ1-2; the D gene is possibly TRBD1 (6 bases). Germline values: CDR1 MDHEN, CDR2 SYDVKM. The length of the CDR3 is 17 residues. V was shortened by 3 bases and J by 6 bases, with 23 bases between the two germline ends.

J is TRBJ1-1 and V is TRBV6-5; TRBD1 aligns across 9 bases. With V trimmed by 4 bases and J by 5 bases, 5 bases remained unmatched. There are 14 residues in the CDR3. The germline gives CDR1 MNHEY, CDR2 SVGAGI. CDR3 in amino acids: CASSSDRGGTEAFF. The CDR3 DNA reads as TGTGCCAGCAGTTCAGACAGGGGGGGAACTGAAGCTTTCTTT.

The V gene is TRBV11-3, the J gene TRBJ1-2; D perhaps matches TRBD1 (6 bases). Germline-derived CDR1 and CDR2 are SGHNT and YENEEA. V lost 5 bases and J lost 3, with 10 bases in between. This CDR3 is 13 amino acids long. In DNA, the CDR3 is TGTGCCAGCAGCACTGGACAGTACTATGGCTACACCTTC. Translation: CASSTGQYYGYTF. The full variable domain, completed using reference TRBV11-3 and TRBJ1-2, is EAGVVQSPRYKIIEKKQPVAFWCNPISGHNTLYWYLQNLGQGPELLIRYENEEAVDDSQLPKDRFSAERLKGVDSTLKIQPAELGDSAVYLCASSTGQYYGYTFGSGTRLTVV.

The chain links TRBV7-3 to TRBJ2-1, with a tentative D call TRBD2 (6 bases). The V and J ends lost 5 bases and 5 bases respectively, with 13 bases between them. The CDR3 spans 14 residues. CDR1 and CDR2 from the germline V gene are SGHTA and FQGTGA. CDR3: CASSPRRENNEQFF. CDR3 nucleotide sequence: TGTGCCAGCAGCCCAAGGAGGGAAAACAATGAGCAGTTCTTC.

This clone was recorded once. CDR3 sequence: CASSLEGFSGNTIYF. CDR3 nucleotides: TGCGCCAGCAGCCTAGAGGGCTTCTCTGGAAACACCATATATTTT. This chain connects TRBV5-1 to TRBJ1-3; D is undetermined. The CDR3 totals 15 residues. Trimming took off 4 bases at V and 0 bases at J, with 11 bases between the two ends. Germline V gene sequence: CDR1 SGHRS, CDR2 YFSETQ.

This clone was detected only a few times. CDR3: CASSEGGTDAYEQYF. CDR3 DNA: TGTGCCAGCAGTGAAGGAGGGACAGATGCCTACGAGCAGTACTTC. The V call is TRBV6-1, the J call TRBJ2-7, with 7 bases aligning to TRBD1. Germline V gene data show CDR1 as MNHNS and CDR2 as SASEGT. Trimming removed 1 base from V and 2 bases from J; junction bases left unmatched: 5. The CDR3 has 15 amino acids.

Here the CDR3 reads CASSPGQLALADVLTF. For the CDR3, the DNA is TGCGCCAGCAGCCCCGGACAGCTGGCTTTGGCGGACGTCCTGACTTTC. V gene TRBV5-1 combines with J gene TRBJ2-6; D perhaps matches TRBD1 (6 bases). Germline CDR1 reads SGHRS; CDR2 reads YFSETQ. The CDR3 consists of 16 residues. Between the trimmed V and J ends, which lost 4 bases and 11 bases, there was a span of 22 bases.

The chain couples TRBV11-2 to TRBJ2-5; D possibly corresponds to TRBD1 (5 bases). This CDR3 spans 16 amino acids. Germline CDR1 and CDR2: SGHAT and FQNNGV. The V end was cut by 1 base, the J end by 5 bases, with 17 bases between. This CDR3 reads CASSLGAGRIVETQYF. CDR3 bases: TGTGCCAGCAGCTTAGGGGCAGGGCGAATAGTGGAGACCCAGTACTTC.

For the CDR3, the DNA is TGCGCCAGCAGCCAAGATGCGCTAGCCAATGAGCAGTTCTTC. It specifies CASSQDALANEQFF. This chain uses TRBV4-1 with TRBJ2-1; possible D gene TRBD2, 5 bases. CDR1 MGHRA and CDR2 YSYEKL come from the germline V gene. The CDR3 consists of 14 residues. The germline V and J ends were trimmed by 0 bases and 6 bases, with 9 bases remaining between them.

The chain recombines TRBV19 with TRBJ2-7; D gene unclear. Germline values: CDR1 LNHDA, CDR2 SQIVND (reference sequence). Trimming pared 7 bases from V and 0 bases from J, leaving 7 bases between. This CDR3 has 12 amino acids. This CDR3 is CASIAPSYEQYF. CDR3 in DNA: TGTGCCAGTATAGCCCCCTCCTACGAGCAGTACTTC.

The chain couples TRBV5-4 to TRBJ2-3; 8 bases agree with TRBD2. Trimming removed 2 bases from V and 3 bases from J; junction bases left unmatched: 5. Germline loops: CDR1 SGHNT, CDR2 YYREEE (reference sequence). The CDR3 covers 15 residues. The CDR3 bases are TGTGCCAGCAGCTTTGCGGCGGGAGGAACAGATACGCAGTATTTT. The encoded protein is CASSFAAGGTDTQYF.

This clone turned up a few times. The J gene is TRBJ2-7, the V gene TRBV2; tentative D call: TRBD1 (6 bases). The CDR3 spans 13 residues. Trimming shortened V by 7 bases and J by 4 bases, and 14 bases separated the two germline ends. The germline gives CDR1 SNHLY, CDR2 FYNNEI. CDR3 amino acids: CASIGGLTYEQYF. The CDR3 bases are TGTGCCAGCATTGGGGGCCTCACATACGAGCAGTACTTC.

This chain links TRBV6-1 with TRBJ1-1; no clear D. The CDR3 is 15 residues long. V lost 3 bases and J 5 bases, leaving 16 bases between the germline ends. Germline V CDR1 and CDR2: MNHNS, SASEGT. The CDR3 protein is CASSEVVLANTEAFF. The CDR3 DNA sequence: TGTGCCAGCAGTGAGGTTGTTCTCGCGAATACTGAAGCTTTCTTT.

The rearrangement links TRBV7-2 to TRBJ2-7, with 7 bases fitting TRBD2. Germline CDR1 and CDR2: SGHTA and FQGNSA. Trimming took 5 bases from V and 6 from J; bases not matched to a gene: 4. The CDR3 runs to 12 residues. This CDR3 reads CASSILAAEQYF. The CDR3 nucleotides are TGTGCCAGCAGCATCCTAGCGGCCGAGCAGTACTTC.